This T cell receptor (beta chain) was retrieved from a study of blood T cells in healthy people across ages. General observations from the study: The lack of PBMC sorting stopped any conclusive naive versus antigen-experienced comparison. Diversity was estimated from one million T cells, and these estimates were considered underestimates.

Of note for this clonotype: The antigen is not known.

Germline V gene data show CDR1 as SNHLY and CDR2 as FYNNEI. V was trimmed by 4 bases and J by 1 base, leaving 11 bases between them. The CDR3 consists of 14 residues. Primers used in a second PCR of about 6 to 11 cycles were a sample-barcoded 5' primer and a J-beta primer mix. TCRdb re-called the 5' RACE reads with MiXCR, one entry per CDR3 protein. The table records roughly 900,000 distinct CDR3 sequences, about 48% of them present only once. The origin of this receptor is a man younger than 40 in good health. V and J are TRBV2 and TRBJ2-7; the D gene is possibly TRBD1 (6 bases). Material: blood. CDR3 coding DNA: TGTGCCAGCAGTGCTGGGGACATGTCCTACGAGCAGTACTTC. Its protein product is CASSAGDMSYEQYF.